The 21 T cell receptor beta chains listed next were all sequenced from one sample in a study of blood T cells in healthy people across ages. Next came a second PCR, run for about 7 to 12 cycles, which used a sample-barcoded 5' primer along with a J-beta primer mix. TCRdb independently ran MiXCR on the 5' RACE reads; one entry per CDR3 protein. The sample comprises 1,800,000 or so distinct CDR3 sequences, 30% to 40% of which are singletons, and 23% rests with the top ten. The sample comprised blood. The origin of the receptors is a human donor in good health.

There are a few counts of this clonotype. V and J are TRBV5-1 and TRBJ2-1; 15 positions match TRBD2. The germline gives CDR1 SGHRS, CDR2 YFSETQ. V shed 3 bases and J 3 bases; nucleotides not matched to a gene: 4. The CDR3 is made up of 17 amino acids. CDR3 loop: CASSSGLAGGYYNEQFF. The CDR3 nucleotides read TGCGCCAGCAGCTCGGGACTAGCGGGGGGATACTACAATGAGCAGTTCTTC.

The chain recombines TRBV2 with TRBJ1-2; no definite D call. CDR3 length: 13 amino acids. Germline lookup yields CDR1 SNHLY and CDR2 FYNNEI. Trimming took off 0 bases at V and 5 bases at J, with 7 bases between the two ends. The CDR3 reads CASSEAQQYGYTF. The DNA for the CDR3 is TGTGCCAGCAGTGAAGCGCAGCAGTATGGCTACACCTTC.

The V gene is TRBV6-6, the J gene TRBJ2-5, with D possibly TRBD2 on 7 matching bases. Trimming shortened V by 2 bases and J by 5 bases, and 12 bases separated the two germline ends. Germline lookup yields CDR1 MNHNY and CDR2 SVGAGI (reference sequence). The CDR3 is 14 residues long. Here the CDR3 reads CASSYGRGYETQYF. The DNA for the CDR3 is TGTGCCAGCAGTTACGGGAGGGGGTATGAGACCCAGTACTTC.

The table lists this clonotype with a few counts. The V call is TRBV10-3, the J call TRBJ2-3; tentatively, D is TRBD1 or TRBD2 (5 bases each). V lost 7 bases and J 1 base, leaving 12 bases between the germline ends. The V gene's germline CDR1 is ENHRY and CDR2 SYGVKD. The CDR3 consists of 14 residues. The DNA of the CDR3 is TGTGCCATCACTGGGGGAACGGGCACAGATACGCAGTATTTT. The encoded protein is CAITGGTGTDTQYF.

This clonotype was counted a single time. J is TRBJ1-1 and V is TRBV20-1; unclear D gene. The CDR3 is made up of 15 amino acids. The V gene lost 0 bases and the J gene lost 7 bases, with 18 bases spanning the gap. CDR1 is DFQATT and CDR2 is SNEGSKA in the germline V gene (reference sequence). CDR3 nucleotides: TGCAGTGCTAGAGATACGGGCAGAATGAAGCTTGAAGCTTTCTTT. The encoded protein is CSARDTGRMKLEAFF.

DNA of the CDR3: TGTGCCACGAGACAGACTTACTATGGCTACACCTTC. Translated, it gives CATRQTYYGYTF. This sequence joins TRBV27 and TRBJ1-2; possibly TRBD1 for D (5 bases). The ends were cut back, 10 bases at V and 3 bases at J, with 12 bases in the middle. Germline CDR1 MNHEY, CDR2 SMNVEV (reference sequence). This CDR3 is 12 amino acids long.

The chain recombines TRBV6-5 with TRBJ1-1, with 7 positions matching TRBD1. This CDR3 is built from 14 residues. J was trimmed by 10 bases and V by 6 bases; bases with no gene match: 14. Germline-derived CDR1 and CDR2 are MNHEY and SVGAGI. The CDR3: CASSPNLHRGRAFF. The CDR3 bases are TGTGCCAGCAGCCCTAACCTTCACAGGGGAAGAGCTTTCTTT.

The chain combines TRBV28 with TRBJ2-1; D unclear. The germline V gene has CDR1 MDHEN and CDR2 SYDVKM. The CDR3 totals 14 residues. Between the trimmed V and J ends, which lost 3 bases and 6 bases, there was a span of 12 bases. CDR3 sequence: CASSLTPLGNEQFF. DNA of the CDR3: TGTGCCAGCAGTTTGACGCCCCTAGGCAATGAGCAGTTCTTC.

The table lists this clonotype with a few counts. The CDR3 region has the DNA TGTGCCAGCAGACTGACTTTTAGACGGGGGCCTCTAGGAGAGACCCAGTACTTC. It encodes CASRLTFRRGPLGETQYF. The V call is TRBV6-5, the J call TRBJ2-5, with D tentatively TRBD1 or TRBD2 (6 bases each). V lost 6 bases and J 4 bases, leaving 27 bases between the germline ends. The CDR3 has 18 residues. CDR1 and CDR2 from the germline V gene are MNHEY and SVGAGI.

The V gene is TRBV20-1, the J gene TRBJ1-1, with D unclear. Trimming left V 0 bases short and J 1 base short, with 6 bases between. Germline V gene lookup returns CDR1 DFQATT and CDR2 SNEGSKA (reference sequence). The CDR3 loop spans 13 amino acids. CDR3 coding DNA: TGCAGTGCTAGAGATAACAGGAACACTGAAGCTTTCTTT. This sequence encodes CSARDNRNTEAFF.

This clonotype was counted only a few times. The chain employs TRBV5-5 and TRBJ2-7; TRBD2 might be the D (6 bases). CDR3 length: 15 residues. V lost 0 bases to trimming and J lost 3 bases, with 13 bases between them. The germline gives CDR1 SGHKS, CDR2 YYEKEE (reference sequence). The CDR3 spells CASSLGAGSFYEQYF. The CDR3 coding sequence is TGTGCCAGCAGCTTGGGGGCGGGGAGCTTCTACGAGCAGTACTTC. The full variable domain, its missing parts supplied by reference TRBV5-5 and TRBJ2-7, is DAGVTQSPTHLIKTRGQQVTLRCSPISGHKSVSWYQQVLGQGPQFIFQYYEKEERGRGNFPDRFSARQFPNYSSELNVNALLLGDSALYLCASSLGAGSFYEQYFGPGTRLTVT.

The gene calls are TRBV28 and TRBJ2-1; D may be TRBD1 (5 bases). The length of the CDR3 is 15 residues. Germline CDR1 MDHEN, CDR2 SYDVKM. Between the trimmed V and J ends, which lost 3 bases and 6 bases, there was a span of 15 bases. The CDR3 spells CASSFLVAGFNEQFF. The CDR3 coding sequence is TGTGCCAGCAGTTTTTTGGTGGCAGGGTTCAATGAGCAGTTCTTC.

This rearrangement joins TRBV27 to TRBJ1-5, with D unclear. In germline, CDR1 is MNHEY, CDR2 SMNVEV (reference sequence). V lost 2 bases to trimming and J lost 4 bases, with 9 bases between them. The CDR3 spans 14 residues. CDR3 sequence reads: CASSLIPKNQPQHF. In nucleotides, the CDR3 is TGTGCCAGCAGTTTAATACCCAAGAATCAGCCCCAGCATTTT.

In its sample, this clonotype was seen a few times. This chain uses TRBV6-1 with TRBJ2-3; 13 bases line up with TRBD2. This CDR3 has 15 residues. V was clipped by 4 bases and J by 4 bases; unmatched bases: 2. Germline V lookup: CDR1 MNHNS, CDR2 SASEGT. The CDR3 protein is CASSGLAGGSDTQYF. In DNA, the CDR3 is TGTGCCAGCAGTGGACTAGCGGGGGGTTCAGATACGCAGTATTTT.

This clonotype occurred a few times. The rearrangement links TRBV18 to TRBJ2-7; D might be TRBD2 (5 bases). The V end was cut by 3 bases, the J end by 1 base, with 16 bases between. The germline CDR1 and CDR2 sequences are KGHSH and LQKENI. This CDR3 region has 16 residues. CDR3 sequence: CASSPSLPRESYEQYF. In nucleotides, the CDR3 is TGTGCCAGCTCACCTTCCCTACCGAGGGAATCCTACGAGCAGTACTTC.

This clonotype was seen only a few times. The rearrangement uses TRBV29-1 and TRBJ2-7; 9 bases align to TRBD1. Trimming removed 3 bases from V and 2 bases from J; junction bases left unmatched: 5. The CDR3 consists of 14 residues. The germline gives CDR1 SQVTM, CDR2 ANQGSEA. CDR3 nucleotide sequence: TGCAGCGTTGAGTCCGGGACAGGGACCTACGAGCAGTACTTC. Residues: CSVESGTGTYEQYF.

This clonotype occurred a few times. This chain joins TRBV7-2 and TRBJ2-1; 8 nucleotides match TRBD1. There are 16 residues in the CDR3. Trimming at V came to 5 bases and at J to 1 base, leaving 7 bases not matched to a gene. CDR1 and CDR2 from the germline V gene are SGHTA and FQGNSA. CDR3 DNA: TGTGCCAGCAGCACCCAGACAGGGGCATCCTACAATGAGCAGTTCTTC. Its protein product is CASSTQTGASYNEQFF.

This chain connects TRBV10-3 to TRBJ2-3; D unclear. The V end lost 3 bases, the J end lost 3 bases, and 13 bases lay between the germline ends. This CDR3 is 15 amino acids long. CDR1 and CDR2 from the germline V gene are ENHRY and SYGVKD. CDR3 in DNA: TGTGCCATCAGTGACCCCCAGGTTACGACAGATACGCAGTATTTT. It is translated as CAISDPQVTTDTQYF.

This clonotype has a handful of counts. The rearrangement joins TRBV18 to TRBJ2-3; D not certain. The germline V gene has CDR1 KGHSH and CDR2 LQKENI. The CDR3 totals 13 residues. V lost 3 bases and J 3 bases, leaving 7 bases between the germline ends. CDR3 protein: CASSPYLTDTQYF. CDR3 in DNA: TGTGCCAGCTCACCGTATCTGACAGATACGCAGTATTTT.

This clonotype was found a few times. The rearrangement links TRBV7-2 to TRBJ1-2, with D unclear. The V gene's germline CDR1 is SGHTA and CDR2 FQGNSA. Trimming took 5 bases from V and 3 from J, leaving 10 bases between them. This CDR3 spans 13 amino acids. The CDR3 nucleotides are TGTGCCAGCAGCCCCAGGTTAGACTATGGCTACACCTTC. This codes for CASSPRLDYGYTF. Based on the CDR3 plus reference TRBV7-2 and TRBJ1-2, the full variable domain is GAGVSQSPSNKVTEKGKDVELRCDPISGHTALYWYRQSLGQGLEFLIYFQGNSAPDKSGLPSDRFSAERTGGSVSTLTIQRTQQEDSAVYLCASSPRLDYGYTFGSGTRLTVV.

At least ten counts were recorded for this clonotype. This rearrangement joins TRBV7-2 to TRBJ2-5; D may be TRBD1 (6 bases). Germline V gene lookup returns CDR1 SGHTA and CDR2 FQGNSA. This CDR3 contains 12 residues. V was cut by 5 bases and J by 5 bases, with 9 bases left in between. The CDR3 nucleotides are TGTGCCAGCAGCCCCGACAGGGAGACCCAGTACTTC. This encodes CASSPDRETQYF.